These T cell receptor beta chains were read from a single sample in a study of CD8 T cells in Susac syndrome. In TCRdb, the immunoSEQ multiplex PCR reads were re-called with MiXCR into one record per CDR3 protein. This table has approximately 300,000 distinct CDR3 sequences, around nine tenths appearing once. Sequences were obtained from CD8+ T cells from PBMCs. The receptors were gathered from a human donor with multiple sclerosis. The CDR3 runs from the conserved cysteine through the conserved F or W. The D gene is left open where the match is weak. Some rows mark clone size as missing; the rest say once, few, many or name a class of expanded clone.

-	TRBV6-6	TRBJ2-1	TRBD2	CASSPSLAGGYNEQFF	TGTGCCAGCAGTCCTAGCCTAGCGGGGGGTTACAATGAGCAGTTCTTC
-	TRBV27	TRBJ2-2	-	CASSWVGRNANTGELFF	TGTGCCAGCAGTTGGGTGGGGCGGAACGCGAACACCGGGGAGCTGTTTTTT
-	TRBV5-6	TRBJ2-1	-	CASSYERLYNEQFF	TGTGCCAGCAGCTATGAGAGACTGTACAATGAGCAGTTCTTC
-	TRBV5-4	TRBJ2-1	-	CASSTITEYNEQFF	TGTGCCAGCAGCACGATAACAGAGTACAATGAGCAGTTCTTC
-	TRBV2	TRBJ2-3	-	CASGPGPNDTQYF	TGTGCCAGCGGTCCGGGGCCCAACGATACGCAGTATTTT
few	TRBV7-3	TRBJ2-1	-	CASSLELNNEQFF	TGTGCCAGCAGCCTTGAGCTGAACAATGAGCAGTTCTTC
-	TRBV20-1	TRBJ2-3	-	CSARDVAGYTDTQYF	TGCAGTGCTAGAGATGTGGCGGGGTACACAGATACGCAGTATTTT
-	TRBV23-1	TRBJ2-3	-	CASSVEGTDTQYF	TGCGCCAGCAGTGTCGAGGGAACAGATACGCAGTATTTT
once	TRBV10-2	TRBJ1-6	-	CASSEIGVRNSPLHF	TGCGCCAGCAGTGAGATAGGGGTTCGAAATTCACCCCTCCACTTT
-	TRBV4-1	TRBJ2-5	-	CASSQEGHVETQYF	TGCGCCAGCAGCCAAGAGGGCCACGTGGAGACCCAGTACTTC
once	TRBV7-9	TRBJ2-1	-	CASSPLEEQFF	TGTGCCAGCAGCCCCCTGGAAGAGCAGTTCTTC
-	TRBV30	TRBJ2-7	-	CAWSVDNTYEQYF	TGTGCCTGGAGTGTAGACAACACCTACGAGCAGTACTTC
-	TRBV27	TRBJ2-7	-	CAIGWASAYEQYF	TGTGCCATAGGGTGGGCTTCCGCCTACGAGCAGTACTTC
-	TRBV11-2	TRBJ2-1	-	CASSLDWEDPNEQFF	TGTGCCAGCAGCTTAGATTGGGAGGACCCCAATGAGCAGTTCTTC
-	TRBV4-3	TRBJ2-3	TRBD2	CASSQEEGAGEADTQYF	TGCGCCAGCAGCCAAGAGGAAGGGGCGGGAGAGGCAGATACGCAGTATTTT
-	TRBV9	TRBJ2-1	-	CASSADVEQFF	TGTGCCAGCAGCGCTGATGTAGAGCAGTTCTTC
-	TRBV6-1	TRBJ1-1	-	CASSSDESTEAFF	TGTGCCAGCAGTTCTGACGAGAGCACTGAAGCTTTCTTT
once	TRBV7-9	TRBJ2-5	-	CASSLARWAVYRGTQYF	TGTGCCAGCAGCTTAGCTCGATGGGCAGTCTACCGCGGGACCCAGTACTTC